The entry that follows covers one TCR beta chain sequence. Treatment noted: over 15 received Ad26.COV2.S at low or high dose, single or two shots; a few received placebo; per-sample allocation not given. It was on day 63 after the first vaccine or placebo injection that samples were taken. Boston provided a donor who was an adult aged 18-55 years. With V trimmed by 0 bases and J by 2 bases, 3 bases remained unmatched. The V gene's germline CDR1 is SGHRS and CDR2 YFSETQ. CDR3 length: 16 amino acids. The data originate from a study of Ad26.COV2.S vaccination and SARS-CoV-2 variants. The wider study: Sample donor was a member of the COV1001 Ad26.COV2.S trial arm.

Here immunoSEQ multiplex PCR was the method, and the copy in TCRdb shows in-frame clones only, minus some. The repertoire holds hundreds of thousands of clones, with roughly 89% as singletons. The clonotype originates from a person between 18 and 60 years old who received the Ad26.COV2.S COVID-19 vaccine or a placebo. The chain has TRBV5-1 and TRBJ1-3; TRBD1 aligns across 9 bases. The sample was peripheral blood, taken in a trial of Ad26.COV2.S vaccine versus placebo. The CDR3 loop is CASSLGDREAGNTIYF. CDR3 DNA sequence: TGCGCCAGCAGCTTGGGGGACAGGGAGGCTGGAAACACCATATATTTT.